Here is one TCR beta chain with its context. The specificity of this receptor is unknown. No base quality information exists; no much larger clone differs at one position. The CDR3, cysteine through phenylalanine, is 13 amino acids long. CDR3 DNA only is kept here, 39 bases in frame from base 1. Unmatched junction bases come to 7, with V trimmed by 5 bases and J by 6 bases. CDR1 and CDR2 (SQVTM, ANQGSEA) derive from the germline V gene. The entry originates in a study of blood T cell repertoires in COVID-19 (TCRdb year 2020). Regarding the study in general: Samples from collaborators originated in the United States, Italy and Spain and spanned both the acute and convalescent phases of COVID-19. The material from the prospective study consisted of cDNA or gDNA derived from T cells, B-cell-depleted T cells, or PBMCs. Deeply sampled blood TCRbeta repertoires from subjects exposed to, actively infected with, or recovered from COVID-19 were included in the dataset. The repertoires were made available in a free public database intended to serve as a resource for research on the immune response to SARS-CoV-2. Samples came from the ongoing ImmuneRACE study (first 160 participants) plus 1,254 subjects from 6 global collaborators. Sample metadata almost always included a de-identified subject ID, COVID-19 status, age in years and sex. Where HLA class I and class II types were available, the types were taken from metadata supplied by the sample provider, not from assay-based typing.

General findings and caveats noted by the study authors: The amount of clinical and demographic metadata varied by source and participant and was provided uncurated.

One collaborating source in Seattle enrolled patients during active infection and followed them longitudinally through the course of disease. Whole blood was collected in K2EDTA tubes by collaborating institutions according to the institutions' own protocols. For TCRbeta analysis, collaborators shipped samples as frozen whole blood, isolated PBMCs, or DNA extracted from either of those sample types. TCRbeta CDR3 regions were amplified from genomic DNA by means of the immunoSEQ Assay, a bias-controlled multiplex PCR. In the original analysis: The number of nucleated cells in each sample was estimated from the amplification of reference gene primers within the assay. Sequence reads were collapsed and filtered to measure the absolute abundance of every unique TCRbeta CDR3 rearrangement. For each sample, productive Simpson clonality was calculated as the square root of Simpson's diversity index across productive rearrangements. In its TCRdb copy, this immuneACCESS table keeps in-frame sequences only and misses some clones. Where compared with another copy, unresolved V genes explain less than half of these, and the others have no known cause. V and J calls plus clone size are reproduced from that table; the DNA served to infer D and trimming. The table for this sample lists 250,000 to 300,000 clones; about 88% of them were counted only once. Together, the top ten hold around 13% of the sample.

Sequencing was performed on peripheral blood. The clonotype originates from a woman between 70 and 85 years old with COVID-19, enrolled during active disease. The receptor chain draws on TRBV29-1 and TRBJ1-5, and 7 bases in between align with TRBD1. The nucleotides read TGCAGCGTTTCGAAGGGGGCAAGTCAGCCCCAGCATTTT. Translation gives CSVSKGASQPQHF.